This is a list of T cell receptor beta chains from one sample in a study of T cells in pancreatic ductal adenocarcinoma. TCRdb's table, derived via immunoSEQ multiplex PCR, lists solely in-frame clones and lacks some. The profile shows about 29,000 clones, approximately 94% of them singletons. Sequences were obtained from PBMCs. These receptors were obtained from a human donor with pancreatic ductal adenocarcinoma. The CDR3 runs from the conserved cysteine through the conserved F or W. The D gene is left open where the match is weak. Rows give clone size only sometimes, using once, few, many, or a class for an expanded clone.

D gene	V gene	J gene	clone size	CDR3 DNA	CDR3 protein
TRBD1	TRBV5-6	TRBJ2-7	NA	TGTGCCAGCAGCCTAGCCGGGACAGGAACCTACGAGCAGTACTTC	CASSLAGTGTYEQYF
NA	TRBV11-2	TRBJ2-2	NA	TGTGCCAGCAGCCCTCTATCAGGGCGGGGCGGGGAGCTGTTTTTT	CASSPLSGRGGELFF
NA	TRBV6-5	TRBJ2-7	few	TGTGCCAGCAGTCCACTCGCGTCGGGGGCCTACGAGCAGTACTTC	CASSPLASGAYEQYF
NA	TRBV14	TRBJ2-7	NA	TGTGCCAGCGCTCTTAGCTACGAGCAGTACTTC	CASALSYEQYF
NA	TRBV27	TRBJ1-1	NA	TGTGCCAGCCGGGTGGGGAGGAACACTGAAGCTTTCTTT	CASRVGRNTEAFF
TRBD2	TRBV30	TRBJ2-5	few	TGTGCCTTTAATCGCGGGGGTCGTCAAGAGACCCAGTACTTC	CAFNRGGRQETQYF
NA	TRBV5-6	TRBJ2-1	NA	TGTGCCAGCAGCTCGGGCCCCCAGGGGTACAATGAGCAGTTCTTC	CASSSGPQGYNEQFF
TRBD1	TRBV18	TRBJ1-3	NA	TGTGCCAGCTCACCACGCCGGGACAGCTCTGGAAACACCATATATTTT	CASSPRRDSSGNTIYF
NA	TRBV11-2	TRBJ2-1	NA	TGTGCCAGCAGCGTAGGGACGAACGTCGGTGAGCAGTTCTTC	CASSVGTNVGEQFF
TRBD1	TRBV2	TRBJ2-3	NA	TGTGCCAGCAGGGCCGGGACAGACACAGATACGCAGTATTTT	CASRAGTDTDTQYF
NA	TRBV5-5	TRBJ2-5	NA	TGTGCCAGCAGTTGGGACCCAGGGGAGACCCAGTACTTC	CASSWDPGETQYF
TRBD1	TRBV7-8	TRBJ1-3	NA	TGTGCCAGCAGCTTTGTAACCGGGACAGGAACTAGAAACACCATATATTTT	CASSFVTGTGTRNTIYF
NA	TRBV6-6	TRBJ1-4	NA	TGTGCCAGCAGCCCCAGGGTATCGGACGAAAAACTGTTTTTT	CASSPRVSDEKLFF
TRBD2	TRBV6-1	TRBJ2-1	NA	TGTGCCAGCAGTGAAGCACTAGCGGGAGGGATAAATGAGCAGTTCTTC	CASSEALAGGINEQFF
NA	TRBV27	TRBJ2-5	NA	TGTGCCAGCAGTTTCCAACTAGGCTCAGTGGAGACCCAGTACTTC	CASSFQLGSVETQYF
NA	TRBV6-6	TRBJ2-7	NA	TGTGCCAGCAGCCGGGGTCGGCAGAACGAGCAGTACTTC	CASSRGRQNEQYF
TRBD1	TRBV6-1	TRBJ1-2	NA	TGTGCCACCCAGTCCGACAGGGTTTCTAACTATGGCTACACCTTC	CATQSDRVSNYGYTF
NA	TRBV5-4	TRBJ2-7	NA	TGTGCCAGCAGCCAAAGAATCGCTTGGGAGCAGTACTTC	CASSQRIAWEQYF
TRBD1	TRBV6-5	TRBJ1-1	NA	TGTGCCAGCAGTTCTTGGACAGGGTTCAACACTGAAGCTTTCTTT	CASSSWTGFNTEAFF
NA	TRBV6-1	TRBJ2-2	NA	TGTGCCACCCCGGAGGCAGGGCCGAACACCGGGGAGCTGTTTTTT	CATPEAGPNTGELFF
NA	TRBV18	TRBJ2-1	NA	TGTGCCAGCTCCCCTCGACTAGTCTCCTACAATGAGCAGTTCTTC	CASSPRLVSYNEQFF
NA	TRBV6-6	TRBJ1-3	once	TGTGCCAGCAGTTACTTGGGACTGCACTCTGGAAACACCATATATTTT	CASSYLGLHSGNTIYF
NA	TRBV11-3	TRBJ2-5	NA	TGTGCCAGCAGCTTATCGGCGGGACTTCGAGAGACCCAGTACTTC	CASSLSAGLRETQYF
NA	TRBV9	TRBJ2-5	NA	TGTGCCAGCAGCGTACTGGGTAGCCATCAAGAGACCCAGTACTTC	CASSVLGSHQETQYF
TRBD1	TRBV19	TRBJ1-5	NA	TGTGCCACCAACAGGGGAGCCAAGTCTGGACAGCCCCAGCATTTT	CATNRGAKSGQPQHF
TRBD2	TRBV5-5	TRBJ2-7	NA	TGTGCCAGCAGCTTGGAGATAACAGCGGGAGCCTACGAGCAGTACTTC	CASSLEITAGAYEQYF